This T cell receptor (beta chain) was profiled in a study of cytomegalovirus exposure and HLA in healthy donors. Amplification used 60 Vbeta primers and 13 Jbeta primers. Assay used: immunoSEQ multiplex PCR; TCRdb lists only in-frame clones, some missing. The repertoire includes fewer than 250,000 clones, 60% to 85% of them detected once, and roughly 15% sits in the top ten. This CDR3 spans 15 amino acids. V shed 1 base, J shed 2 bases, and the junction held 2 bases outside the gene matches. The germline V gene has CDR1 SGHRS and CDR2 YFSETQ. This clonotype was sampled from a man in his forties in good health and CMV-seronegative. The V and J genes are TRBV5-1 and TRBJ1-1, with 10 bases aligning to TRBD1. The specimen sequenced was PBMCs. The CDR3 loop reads CASSLRTGGNTEAFF. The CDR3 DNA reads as TGCGCCAGCAGCTTGAGGACAGGGGGTAACACTGAAGCTTTCTTT.